The T cell receptor (beta chain) under discussion was sequenced for a study of sequential checkpoint blockade in melanoma. Treatment here: randomized to nivolumab then ipilimumab (arm A) or the reverse (arm B). None of the patients previously received DNA-damaging chemotherapy. Live CD3+CD8+ CD19− CD56− cells were sorted from PBMCs. The table came from immunoSEQ multiplex PCR; TCRdb's copy has only in-frame clones and leaves some out. The sample lists fewer than 35,000 clones; 75% to 90% were seen once. CDR1 and CDR2 (germline): ENHRY, SYGVKD. The V gene end was trimmed by 2 bases and the J gene end by 4 bases; junction bases not matched to a gene: 8. This CDR3 comprises 16 residues.

The input for sequencing was CD8+ T cells sorted from blood (inferred from file names), taken from a patient given nivolumab and ipilimumab in sequence. The clonotype comes from a human donor with melanoma. This chain connects TRBV10-3 to TRBJ2-7; 10 nucleotides align to TRBD2. In nucleotides, the CDR3 is TGTGCCATCAGTGAGAACTCTAGCGGGAGAGGGTACGAGCAGTACTTC. Amino acid sequence: CAISENSSGRGYEQYF.